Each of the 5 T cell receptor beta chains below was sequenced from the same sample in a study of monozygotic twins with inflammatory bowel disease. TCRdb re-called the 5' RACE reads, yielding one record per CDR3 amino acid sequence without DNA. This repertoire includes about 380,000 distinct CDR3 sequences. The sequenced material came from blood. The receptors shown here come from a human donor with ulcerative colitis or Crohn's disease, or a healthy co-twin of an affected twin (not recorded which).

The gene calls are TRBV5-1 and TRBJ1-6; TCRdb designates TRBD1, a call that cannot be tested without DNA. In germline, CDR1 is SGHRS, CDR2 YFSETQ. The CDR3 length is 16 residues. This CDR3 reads CASSLEAGGVGSPLHF.

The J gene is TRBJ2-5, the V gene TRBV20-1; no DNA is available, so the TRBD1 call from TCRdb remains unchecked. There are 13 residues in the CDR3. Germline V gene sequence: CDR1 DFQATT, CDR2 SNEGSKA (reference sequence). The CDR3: CSATPGAQETQYF.

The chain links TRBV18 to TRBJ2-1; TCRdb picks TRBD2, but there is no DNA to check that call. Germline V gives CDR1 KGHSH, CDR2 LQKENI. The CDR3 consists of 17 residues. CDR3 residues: CASSPLILAGRYNEQFF.

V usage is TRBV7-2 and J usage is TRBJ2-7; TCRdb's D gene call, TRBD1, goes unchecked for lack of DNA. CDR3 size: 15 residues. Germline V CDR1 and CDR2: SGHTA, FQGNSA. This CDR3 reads CASSLEDRRGYEQYF.

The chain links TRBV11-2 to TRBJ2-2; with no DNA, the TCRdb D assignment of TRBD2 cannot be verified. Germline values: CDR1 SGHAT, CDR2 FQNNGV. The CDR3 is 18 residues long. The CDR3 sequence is CASSRTLAGGSGTGELFF. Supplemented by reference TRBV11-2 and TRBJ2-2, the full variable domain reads EAGVAQSPRYKIIEKRQSVAFWCNPISGHATLYWYQQILGQGPKLLIQFQNNGVVDDSQLPKDRFSAERLKGVDSTLKIQPAKLEDSAVYLCASSRTLAGGSGTGELFFGEGSRLTVL.